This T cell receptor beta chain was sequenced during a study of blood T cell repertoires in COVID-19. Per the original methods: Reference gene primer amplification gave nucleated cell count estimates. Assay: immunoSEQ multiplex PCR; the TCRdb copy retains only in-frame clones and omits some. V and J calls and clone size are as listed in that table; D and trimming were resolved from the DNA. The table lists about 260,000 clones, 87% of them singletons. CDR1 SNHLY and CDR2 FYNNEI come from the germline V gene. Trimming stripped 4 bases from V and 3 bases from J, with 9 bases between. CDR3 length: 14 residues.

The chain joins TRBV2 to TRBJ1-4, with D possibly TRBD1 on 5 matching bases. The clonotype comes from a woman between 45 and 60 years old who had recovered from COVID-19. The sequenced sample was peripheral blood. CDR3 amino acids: CASSGSGSNEKLFF. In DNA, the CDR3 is TGTGCCAGCAGTGGGTCAGGGTCTAATGAAAAACTGTTTTTT.